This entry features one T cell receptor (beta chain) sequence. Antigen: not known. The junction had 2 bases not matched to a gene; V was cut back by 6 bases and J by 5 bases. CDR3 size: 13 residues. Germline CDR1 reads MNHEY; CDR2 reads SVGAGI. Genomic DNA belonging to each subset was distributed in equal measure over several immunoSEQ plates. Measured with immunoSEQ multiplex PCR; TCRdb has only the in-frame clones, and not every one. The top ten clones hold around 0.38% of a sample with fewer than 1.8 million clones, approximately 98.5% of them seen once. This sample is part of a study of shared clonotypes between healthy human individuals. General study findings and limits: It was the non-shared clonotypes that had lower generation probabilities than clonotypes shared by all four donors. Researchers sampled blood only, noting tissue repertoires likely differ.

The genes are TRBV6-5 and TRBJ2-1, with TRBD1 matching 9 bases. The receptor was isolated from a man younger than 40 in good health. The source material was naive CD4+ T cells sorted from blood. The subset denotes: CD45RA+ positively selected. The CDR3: CASRGQGNNEQFF. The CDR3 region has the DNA TGTGCCAGCAGAGGACAGGGGAACAATGAGCAGTTCTTC.